This T cell receptor beta chain was identified during a study of blood T cell repertoires in COVID-19. The length of the CDR3 is 16 residues. V lost 1 base to trimming and J lost 1 base; unmatched junction nucleotides: 4. Germline CDR1 MNHEY, CDR2 SVGAGI. Clones were sequenced by immunoSEQ multiplex PCR, and TCRdb holds only the in-frame ones, with some missing. In the table there are approximately 230,000 clones, 65% to 85% of which are singletons. The receptor was derived from an elderly man with acute or convalescent COVID-19. This sequence joins TRBV6-5 and TRBJ1-1; 9 nucleotides line up with TRBD1. The sequencing input was peripheral blood. The CDR3 loop reads CASSYLGQGRNTEAFF. The DNA of the CDR3 is TGTGCCAGCAGTTACTTAGGACAGGGGAGGAACACTGAAGCTTTCTTT.